This entry is about one TCR beta chain. Which antigen it targets is not known. No qualities accompany the bases; no much larger clone lies one base away. The cysteine opens and the phenylalanine closes a CDR3 of 11 amino acids. The entry retains the CDR3 DNA only, 33 bases that are in frame from base 1. Trimming takes 3 bases from V and 5 bases from J, and the germline ends sit 3 bases apart. According to the germline V gene, CDR1 reads SGHAT and CDR2 reads FQNNGV. TCR CDR3 regions were amplified from genomic DNA by multiplex PCR using the deep immunoSEQ assay. Extracted genomic DNA from each cell subset was spread evenly across all wells of several immunoSEQ 96-well plates, with each plate serving as a replicate. Each replicate PCR for sorted subsets received roughly 0.2 ug genomic DNA, equal to about 30,000 T cell genomes. The purified libraries were quantified using a Qubit 3.0 fluorometer, sized with a Bioanalyzer 2100, and then quantified again using the KAPA Library Quantification kit. A separate single-read 150-cycle Illumina NextSeq 550 flow cell was used to sequence each immunoSEQ 96-well plate. The paper's data handling went like this. Because the immunoSEQ output included only junctional sequences and no quality scores, the filtering could not be the same as the filtering used for full-length reads. To assign V/J genes and CDR3, sequences were annotated against IMGT germline references using PyIR, a Python wrapper for IgBLAST v1.9. Reads with weak V/J assignments (E-value above 1e-6), missing CDR3, stop codons, out-of-frame junctions, or ambiguous translated residues were removed. V3J clonotypes were defined as sequences sharing an identical inferred V gene, J gene, and CDR3 amino acid sequence. To compute the percentage overlap between repertoires, the number of shared unique clonotypes was divided by the size of the smaller repertoire. Three approaches were used to assess repertoire richness: RTK rarefaction, the Chao1 estimator, and Recon v2.1 estimates of unobserved clonotypes. Generation probabilities were computed with OLGA for all TCRbeta clonotypes obtained by the gDNA method from several donors. TCRdb took this table from immuneACCESS and kept in-frame rearrangements with V and J called. Such tables lack part of the clones; where checked against another copy, unresolved V genes explain under half of the gap, and the rest is unexplained. The DNA gave D and trimming, while V, J and clone size come from that table. For this sample the table gives 2 million to 2.5 million clones, of which approximately 95% were detected only once. Clones ranked in the top ten supply more than 0.1% of the sample.

The donors were healthy, HIV-negative adults who had no recently reported acute infections or vaccinations. Every donor was a Caucasian adult residing in Nashville, Tennessee, USA. CD4+ T cells were enriched by magnetic negative selection; naive cells were then positively selected on CD45RA, and the negative fraction formed the memory subset. Blood was obtained by leukapheresis, after which PBMCs were separated by Ficoll-Histopaque density gradient centrifugation and cryopreserved in liquid nitrogen vapor phase. Purity and quantity of every magnetically sorted T cell population were checked by analytical flow cytometry. Each sorted fraction had its genomic DNA isolated and then quantified by UV absorbance on a Nanodrop 2000c. The source of the sample is a study of shared clonotypes between healthy human individuals (dated by TCRdb to the early 2020s). Looking at the study overall: A few men and two women, aged 18 to 49 years, made up the cohort. For each donor, CD4 naive and CD4 memory were each run on three plates, CD8 naive on two plates, and CD8 memory on one plate. To estimate repertoire size and how much clonotype sharing occurs between individuals, the study deeply sequenced the blood TCR repertoires of 4 to 6 healthy adults. To increase sequencing depth and limit assay-specific biases, TCR repertoire library preparation and sequencing were carried out by different laboratories using diverse techniques. Each donor's leukapheresis produced roughly between roughly 0.85 and 10 billion PBMCs.

General study outcomes and caveats: Because the study included only a small number of donors, the genetic and exposure-history diversity represented was limited. Estimated clonotype richness was generally larger for naive than for memory subsets. Sharing across several donors was observed for 5% to 6.5% of naive CD4, 3.5% of naive CD8, 2% to 2.5% of memory CD4, and around 0.42% of memory CD8 clonotypes. Compared with non-shared clonotypes, clonotypes shared by all four sorted-subset donors had higher generation probabilities. Pairwise subsampling led to the expectation that sequencing depth would affect the degree of clonotype sharing among donors. Sampling was limited to blood, and TCR repertoires in tissue likely differ from TCR repertoires in blood. Even with the large sequencing depth, rarefaction of the sorted-subset datasets indicated that sequencing was incomplete.

The chain joins TRBV11-2 to TRBJ2-3, with no confidently assigned D gene. The specimen sequenced was naive CD4+ T cells sorted from blood. This specimen's cell subset or site label, per the study, means: CD45RA+ positively selected. The TCR sequence derives from a man younger than 35 in good health. The bases are TGTGCCAGCAGCTTCTTAGATACGCAGTATTTT. This is translated as CASSFLDTQYF.